These T cell receptor beta chains were read from a single sample in a study of T cell repertoires in cytomegalovirus infection. TCRdb recomputed calls from the reads with MiXCR, one row per CDR3 protein. The sample consists of around 770,000 distinct CDR3 sequences, roughly 29% of them appearing once. No cognate antigen is known for these TCRs. Here the sequenced sample was cultured CD8+ T cells from PBMCs, taken from culture after CMV antigen stimulation. Source of these receptors: a human donor in good health (CMV status not recorded). Some clones in this sample may be carry-over from other donors' samples. Both conserved end residues are part of each CDR3. Fields, in order: J gene, D gene, clone size, V gene, CDR3 length, CDR3 DNA, CDR3 protein. D genes are given only for firm matches. Size is omitted from some rows. Given values are once, few, many or a class for expanded clones.

TRBJ1-1 TRBD1 . TRBV12-3/TRBV12-4 19 TGTGCCAGCAGTTTTATCTCCTATCACAGGGGACAAATGGACACTGAAGCTTTCTTT CASSFISYHRGQMDTEAFF
TRBJ2-1 . . TRBV2 14 TGTGCCAGCAGATCGACAGGCGGTGGGAATGAGCAGTTCTTC CASRSTGGGNEQFF
TRBJ2-7 TRBD2 . TRBV6-6 14 TGTGCCAGCAGCTCTAGCGGGGGGGCTCCCGAGCAGTACTTC CASSSSGGAPEQYF
TRBJ2-5 . . TRBV27 14 TGTGCCAGCAGTTTATTGGGCAGCCAAGAGACCCAGTACTTC CASSLLGSQETQYF
TRBJ2-3 . . TRBV19 16 TGTGCCAGTAGTATAGCTTACAGACTTAGCACAGATACGCAGTATTTT CASSIAYRLSTDTQYF
TRBJ1-5 . . TRBV7-2 15 TGTGCCAGCAGCTTAGCCCAGGCCCGCAATCAGCCCCAGCATTTT CASSLAQARNQPQHF
TRBJ2-1 . many TRBV7-8 12 TGTGCCAGCAGGGACTGGCACAATGAGCAGTTCTTC CASRDWHNEQFF
TRBJ2-3 TRBD2 many TRBV7-6 18 TGTGCCAGCAGCGTTACGGGATTTGCGGGGGGCCTCACAGATACGCAGTATTTT CASSVTGFAGGLTDTQYF
TRBJ1-1 . many TRBV7-9 16 TGTGCCAGCAGTTACCCGAGGGGCGAGGGGAACACTGAAGCTTTCTTT CASSYPRGEGNTEAFF
TRBJ1-6 . few TRBV7-2 12 TGTGCCAGCAGCTTAGATCTCATCCTTCTCCACTTT CASSLDLILLHF
TRBJ1-2 TRBD1 few TRBV6-6 14 TGTGCCAGCAGTAGGGGACAGGGATTCTATGGCTACACCTTC CASSRGQGFYGYTF
TRBJ2-1 TRBD1 . TRBV27 14 TGTGCCAGCGCGGAAGGACAGGGGGGCAATGAGCAGTTCTTC CASAEGQGGNEQFF